One sample yielded the 30 T cell receptor beta chains listed below, sequenced in a study of T cell responses to AZD1222 COVID-19 vaccine. Assay used: immunoSEQ multiplex PCR; TCRdb lists only in-frame clones, some missing. The data hold about 120,000 clones, with 87% observed a single time. The sample in question was peripheral blood, obtained on day 0 of AZD1222 vaccination. These receptors came from an adult in good health.

The CDR3 here is CASSRRGTEAFF. In DNA, the CDR3 is TGTGCCAGCAGCCGGAGGGGCACTGAAGCTTTCTTT. This chain connects TRBV3-1 (or the pseudogene TRBV3-2) to TRBJ1-1; possible D gene TRBD1, 5 bases. Germline V gene data show CDR1 as LGHDT and CDR2 as YNNKEL (reference sequence). Trimming removed 4 bases at V and 4 bases at J, with 7 bases between. The CDR3 totals 12 residues.

V is TRBV6-5 and J is TRBJ1-2; 7 bases are shared with TRBD1. Trimming cost V 5 bases and J 2 bases; bases outside gene matches: 8. Germline V gene sequence: CDR1 MNHEY, CDR2 SVGAGI. The CDR3 is 15 residues long. This CDR3 is CASSTSGTVNYGYTF. The CDR3 DNA reads as TGTGCCAGCAGTACCTCAGGGACAGTCAACTATGGCTACACCTTC.

This clone is a singleton in its sample. The chain is built from TRBV19 and TRBJ1-1; the D is unclear. Trimming shortened V by 3 bases and J by 7 bases, and 6 bases separated the two germline ends. Germline CDR1 and CDR2: LNHDA and SQIVND (reference sequence). The CDR3 runs 11 residues. CDR3 nucleotide sequence: TGTGCCAGTAGTATTGTGGGTGAAGCTTTCTTT. Translation: CASSIVGEAFF.

Concerning this clone itself: The identical CDR3 is also encoded by other nucleotide sequences in the sample. The chain uses TRBV9 and TRBJ1-3; D unclear. In germline, CDR1 is SGDLS, CDR2 YYNGEE. Trimming shortened V by 0 bases and J by 0 bases, and 7 bases separated the two germline ends. The CDR3 contains 15 residues. The CDR3 DNA sequence: TGTGCCAGCAGCGTAGGGGGAGACTCTGGAAACACCATATATTTT. This translates into CASSVGGDSGNTIYF.

This clone was observed once. This sequence joins TRBV7-9 and TRBJ2-2; TRBD1 is a possible D gene (6 bases). The germline V gene has CDR1 SEHNR and CDR2 FQNEAQ (reference sequence). Deletions cut 5 bases from V and 2 bases from J, with 12 bases between. The CDR3 is 15 residues long. CDR3: CASSPYRANTGELFF. The DNA of the CDR3 is TGTGCCAGCAGCCCCTACAGGGCTAACACCGGGGAGCTGTTTTTT.

The chain carries TRBV6-6 and TRBJ2-3; D uncertain. This CDR3 is 15 amino acids long. Germline V gives CDR1 MNHNY, CDR2 SVGAGI (reference sequence). V was clipped by 4 bases and J by 0 bases, with 11 bases between them. This CDR3 reads CASSLDRVSTDTQYF. Here the CDR3 DNA reads TGTGCCAGCAGTTTAGACCGCGTTAGCACAGATACGCAGTATTTT.

V and J are TRBV5-6 and TRBJ2-7, with 9 bases that match TRBD1. Germline trimming cut 3 bases from V and 1 base from J; bases unmatched to any gene: 5. The CDR3 consists of 15 residues. Germline CDR1 is SGHDT and CDR2 is YYEEEE. The CDR3 loop reads CASSSRQGGSYEQYF. As DNA, the CDR3 is TGTGCCAGCAGCTCAAGACAGGGGGGATCCTACGAGCAGTACTTC.

Note on this clone: Germline is not matched at one junction end, which may reflect a read error. The chain joins TRBV2 to TRBJ2-7; D is possibly TRBD1 or TRBD2 (5 bases each). The germline CDR1 and CDR2 sequences are SNHLY and FYNNEI. The CDR3 has 13 residues. The CDR3, as DNA: TGTGCCAGCGGTGACGTAGGGGAGCTGGAGCAGTACTTC. As protein: CASGDVGELEQYF.

V gene TRBV7-2 combines with J gene TRBJ2-1; 9 nucleotides agree with TRBD2. The CDR3 loop spans 15 amino acids. V lost 4 bases to trimming and J lost 5 bases; unmatched junction nucleotides: 6. Germline V gene data show CDR1 as SGHTA and CDR2 as FQGNSA. CDR3 in DNA: TGTGCCAGCAGCTGGGTAGCGGGGGCCGACAATGAGCAGTTCTTC. Translated, it gives CASSWVAGADNEQFF.

The V and J genes are TRBV27 and TRBJ1-4, with TRBD1 matching 8 bases. The trim removed 5 bases at V and 5 bases at J, leaving 7 bases unmatched. The germline V gene has CDR1 MNHEY and CDR2 SMNVEV (reference sequence). The CDR3 consists of 15 residues. The chain's CDR3 is CASSTRTGLNEKLFF. The CDR3 DNA is TGTGCCAGCAGTACCCGGACAGGGTTGAATGAAAAACTGTTTTTT.

The gene calls are TRBV6-2 or TRBV6-3 and TRBJ1-2; TRBD1 is a possible D gene (5 bases). Trimming shortened V by 6 bases and J by 5 bases, and 16 bases separated the two germline ends. Germline V CDR1 and CDR2: MNHEY, SVGEGT. There are 14 residues in the CDR3. The CDR3 protein is CASSDSGHGYGYTF. CDR3 in DNA: TGTGCCAGCAGCGACTCTGGACATGGATATGGCTACACCTTC.

This rearrangement joins TRBV28 to TRBJ2-7; D uncertain. Germline CDR1 reads MDHEN; CDR2 reads SYDVKM. The V end lost 5 bases, the J end lost 0 bases, and 14 bases lay between the germline ends. This CDR3 is built from 15 residues. Here the CDR3 DNA reads TGTGCCAGCAGTCTCCGGGTCGCTAACTCCTACGAGCAGTACTTC. It is translated as CASSLRVANSYEQYF.

The V gene is TRBV19, the J gene TRBJ2-7; D tentatively reads TRBD1 or TRBD2 (5 bases each). Trimming pared 4 bases from V and 0 bases from J, leaving 10 bases between. The CDR3 has 14 residues. Germline V gene data show CDR1 as LNHDA and CDR2 as SQIVND (reference sequence). CDR3 coding DNA: TGTGCCAGTAGTAGAGAGGGGAGCTCCTACGAGCAGTACTTC. The encoded protein is CASSREGSSYEQYF.

The V call is TRBV4-1, the J call TRBJ2-7, with a weak D call TRBD1 (5 bases). CDR3 length: 16 residues. Trimming pared 0 bases from V and 2 bases from J, leaving 14 bases between. CDR1 MGHRA and CDR2 YSYEKL come from the germline V gene. CDR3 loop: CASSQDEGAPAYEQYF. CDR3 DNA sequence: TGCGCCAGCAGCCAAGATGAAGGGGCACCGGCCTACGAGCAGTACTTC.

This chain uses TRBV4-1 with TRBJ2-4; D is undetermined. V lost 5 bases, J lost 4 bases, and 0 bases lay in between. The CDR3 consists of 10 residues. Germline V gives CDR1 MGHRA, CDR2 YSYEKL. CDR3 nucleotides: TGCGCCAGCAGCAAAAACATTCAGTACTTC. Its translation is CASSKNIQYF.

The chain employs TRBV21-1 and TRBJ1-2; the table's D call, TRBD1, has no DNA check behind it. TRBV21-1 corresponds to a pseudogene. CDR3 length: 14 residues. In DNA form, the CDR3 reads TGTGCCAGCAGCAAGTCAGGCTCCCGGTATGGCTACACCTTC. Translating it yields CASSKSGSRYGYTF.

V usage is TRBV7-2 and J usage is TRBJ1-2, with D maybe TRBD1 (6 bases). CDR3 length equals 15 residues. The germline V gene has CDR1 SGHTA and CDR2 FQGNSA. V gave up 2 bases and J gave up 6 bases, with 16 bases separating them. CDR3 region: CASSLIPGASDGYTF. CDR3 DNA sequence: TGTGCCAGCAGCTTAATCCCAGGGGCTTCGGATGGCTACACCTTC.

The chain couples TRBV9 to TRBJ2-3; D might be TRBD1 or TRBD2, each matching 5 bases. The V gene lost 0 bases and the J gene lost 4 bases, with 9 bases spanning the gap. The CDR3 loop spans 14 amino acids. Germline-derived CDR1 and CDR2 are SGDLS and YYNGEE. The CDR3 region is CASSVAGAADTQYF. The CDR3 DNA reads as TGTGCCAGCAGCGTAGCCGGGGCCGCAGATACGCAGTATTTT.

With regard to this clone: This sample includes further DNA sequences coding for the same CDR3. The J gene is TRBJ2-3, the V gene TRBV3-1 (or the pseudogene TRBV3-2); D perhaps matches TRBD2 (6 bases). Trimming took off 6 bases at V and 4 bases at J, with 14 bases between the two ends. The CDR3 is 14 residues long. CDR1 and CDR2 (germline): LGHDT, YNNKEL (reference sequence). CDR3: CASSLLGGADTQYF. CDR3 coding DNA: TGTGCCAGCAGTCTGCTCGGCGGGGCAGATACGCAGTATTTT.

The chain employs TRBV3-1 (or the pseudogene TRBV3-2) and TRBJ2-3; 8 nucleotides align to TRBD2. Per the germline V gene, CDR1 is LGHDT and CDR2 is YNNKEL (reference sequence). Germline trimming cut 0 bases from V and 2 bases from J; bases unmatched to any gene: 10. The CDR3 contains 18 residues. In DNA form, the CDR3 reads TGTGCCAGCAGCCAAGATGGGAGGGCGGGGGGAGTCACAGATACGCAGTATTTT. Translated: CASSQDGRAGGVTDTQYF.

The chain employs TRBV3-1 (or the pseudogene TRBV3-2) and TRBJ1-2; no clear D. V was shortened by 6 bases and J by 6 bases, with 14 bases between the two germline ends. CDR1 and CDR2 (germline): LGHDT, YNNKEL (reference sequence). The CDR3 is 13 amino acids. CDR3 coding DNA: TGTGCCAGCAGACAAAGGTCGGTGGATGGCTACACCTTC. It specifies CASRQRSVDGYTF.

The chain uses TRBV3-1 (or the pseudogene TRBV3-2) and TRBJ2-4; D gene uncertain. This CDR3 spans 17 amino acids. CDR1 is LGHDT, CDR2 YNNKEL, per germline (reference sequence). Trimming left V 0 bases short and J 0 bases short, with 12 bases between. The CDR3 DNA is TGTGCCAGCAGCCAAGATGGAACTGTACTAGCCAAAAACATTCAGTACTTC. Residues: CASSQDGTVLAKNIQYF.

The V and J genes are TRBV7-9 and TRBJ1-4; perhaps TRBD1 as D (6 bases). Trimming left V 1 base short and J 5 bases short, with 14 bases between. The length of the CDR3 is 16 residues. Germline lookup yields CDR1 SEHNR and CDR2 FQNEAQ (reference sequence). The CDR3 DNA sequence: TGTGCCAGCAGCTTAGTGGGACAAGAAATAAATGAAAAACTGTTTTTT. Residues: CASSLVGQEINEKLFF.

The chain joins TRBV12-5 to TRBJ1-5; unclear D gene. The length of the CDR3 is 15 residues. V gave up 1 base and J gave up 6 bases, with 13 bases separating them. Germline CDR1 reads LGHNT; CDR2 reads FRNRAP. The DNA of the CDR3 is TGTGCTAGTGGTTTGGCCATTGGGTCCGGTCAGCCCCAGCATTTT. Translation gives CASGLAIGSGQPQHF.

V and J are TRBV6-2 or TRBV6-3 and TRBJ1-6; D gene ambiguous. V shed 3 bases and J shed 10 bases, with 16 bases lying between them. The CDR3 loop spans 15 amino acids. Germline CDR1 MNHEY, CDR2 SVGEGT. CDR3: CASSYSGQIGSPLHF. CDR3 sequence (DNA): TGTGCCAGCAGTTATTCGGGCCAAATTGGATCACCCCTCCACTTT.

A few counts support this clone. This chain joins TRBV4-2 and TRBJ2-7; no clear D. Germline-derived CDR1 and CDR2 are LGHNA and YNFKEQ. The CDR3 has 13 residues. The V end lost 0 bases, the J end lost 2 bases, and 5 bases lay between the germline ends. CDR3 sequence: CASSQDWAYEQYF. In DNA, the CDR3 is TGTGCCAGCAGCCAAGATTGGGCCTACGAGCAGTACTTC.

V and J are TRBV19 and TRBJ1-1; TRBD1 agrees at 7 bases. CDR1 LNHDA and CDR2 SQIVND come from the germline V gene (reference sequence). Trimming at V came to 6 bases and at J to 0 bases, leaving 4 bases not matched to a gene. The CDR3 sequence is 14 residues long. Here the CDR3 DNA reads TGTGCCAGTAGCAGACAGGGCGTGAACACTGAAGCTTTCTTT. Amino acid sequence: CASSRQGVNTEAFF.

The CDR3: CASSAAGGAGKKPQHF. The CDR3 DNA is TGTGCCAGTAGTGCTGCAGGGGGCGCGGGTAAGAAGCCCCAGCATTTT. The V call is TRBV19, the J call TRBJ1-5; 8 bases align to TRBD1. V trimming: 5 bases; J trimming: 8 bases; junction bases outside the gene matches: 14. The CDR3 is 16 amino acids. Germline CDR1 LNHDA, CDR2 SQIVND (reference sequence).

This rearrangement joins TRBV4-1 to TRBJ2-7; 7 positions match TRBD2. The trim removed 0 bases at V and 0 bases at J, leaving 23 bases unmatched. The CDR3 loop spans 22 amino acids. Germline CDR1 and CDR2: MGHRA and YSYEKL. CDR3 loop: CASSQEGVDRRGWGGASYEQYF. CDR3 sequence (DNA): TGCGCCAGCAGCCAAGAAGGTGTTGATCGTCGGGGATGGGGAGGGGCCTCCTACGAGCAGTACTTC.

The V gene is TRBV5-6, the J gene TRBJ2-3; D ambiguous. The CDR3 spans 18 residues. V was clipped by 0 bases and J by 2 bases, with 19 bases between them. Germline CDR1 and CDR2: SGHDT and YYEEEE. The CDR3 nucleotides read TGTGCCAGCAGCTTGGGCTTCGGCTGGCGACTCACCACAGATACGCAGTATTTT. Protein product: CASSLGFGWRLTTDTQYF.